This T cell receptor beta chain appears in the sequencing data of a study of metastatic and nonmetastatic thyroid tumors (dated by TCRdb to the early 2020s). In terms of the full investigation: Repertoires from peripheral blood and from tumor or nodule tissue samples of malignant and benign thyroid patients were compared.

None of the patients had been given any treatment before thyroid surgery. Using T-cell receptor beta sequencing, the study looked back at clinical samples from patients collected from about 2011 to 2018. The sample holds a few counts of this clone. The clone's antigen remains unknown. The sample holds no much larger clone one base away, and base qualities are not on file. Library creation used PCR. Sequencing relied on an Illumina HiSeq 4000. High-throughput sequencing was used to profile the TCR beta-chain CDR3 region of every patient. In the authors' own workflow: A classifier to discriminate distant-metastatic papillary thyroid cancer patients was built from CDR3 differences across clinicopathological groups. Repertoire diversity was assessed with the Shannon index, and tumor-blood repertoire similarity with the Morisita-Horn index. The public reads were quality trimmed at Q25 with fastp and then assembled into clones with MiXCR by TCRdb, keeping productive beta chains. In this record, the V and J calls reflect TCRdb's handling and not the investigators' own analysis. A total of 50,000 to 60,000 clones appear in this sample, under 20% of them only once. The ten largest clones represent just under 3% of the sample.

Overall study outcomes, separate from this receptor: In both blood and tumor samples, malignant tumors were reported to have significantly higher TCR beta diversity than benign nodules.

Measured from the cysteine to the phenylalanine, the CDR3 is 21 residues long. Just the 63-base CDR3 DNA is kept, in frame starting at base 1. Trimming removed 0 bases from V and 0 bases from J, leaving 25 bases between the germline ends. The germline V gene (reference sequence) gives CDR1 as SGHNT and CDR2 as YYREEE. The clonotype originates from a female donor with papillary thyroid cancer or a benign thyroid nodule (not recorded which). Some clones in this sample may be carry-over from other donors' samples. What was sequenced was blood. The chain couples TRBV5-4 to TRBJ2-4, with TRBD1 as a weak D call on 6 bases. The base sequence is TGTGCCAGCAGCTTGGGAGGTGGTTGGCCCGGGACATCCTTAGCCAAAAACATTCAGTACTTC. It is translated as CASSLGGGWPGTSLAKNIQYF.